A selection of T cell receptor beta chains follows, all from one sample in a study of T cell responses to AZD1222 COVID-19 vaccine. Profiling relied on immunoSEQ multiplex PCR, and the TCRdb table lists in-frame clones only, not all of them. The repertoire has tens of thousands of clones, approximately 83% of them found once; the top ten carry around 3.5%. The material was peripheral blood, obtained 28 days after the second AZD1222 dose. These receptor sequences come from an adult who received the AZD1222 COVID-19 vaccine. The CDR3 runs from the conserved cysteine through the conserved F or W. The order of the fields is D gene, J gene, CDR3 length, V gene, clone size, CDR3 DNA, CDR3 protein. A D gene is named only where the DNA matches it firmly. Clone size is stated in some rows and not others, as once, few, many or a class when expanded.

d_gene: TRBD2
j_gene: TRBJ2-7
len: 16
v_gene: TRBV10-2
abundance: -
CDR3nt: TGCGCCAGCAGACTAGCGGGAGGTAGTTCTAGCGACGAGCAGTACTTC
CDR3aa: CASRLAGGSSSDEQYF

d_gene: -
j_gene: TRBJ2-1
len: 15
v_gene: TRBV27
abundance: -
CDR3nt: TGTGCCAGCAGCCCCCGTTCTACTTCCTACAATGAGCAGTTCTTC
CDR3aa: CASSPRSTSYNEQFF

d_gene: -
j_gene: TRBJ1-1
len: 13
v_gene: TRBV5-1
abundance: -
CDR3nt: TGCGCCAGCAGCTTGAGCGAGAACACTGAAGCTTTCTTT
CDR3aa: CASSLSENTEAFF

d_gene: -
j_gene: TRBJ1-5
len: 16
v_gene: TRBV28
abundance: -
CDR3nt: TGTGCCAGCAGTTTCCCCCAGTTATCTAGCAATCAGCCCCAGCATTTT
CDR3aa: CASSFPQLSSNQPQHF

d_gene: TRBD1
j_gene: TRBJ1-2
len: 15
v_gene: TRBV28
abundance: -
CDR3nt: TGTGCCAGCAGTTTTTGGGACAGGACAGGGTCCGGCTACACCTTC
CDR3aa: CASSFWDRTGSGYTF

d_gene: -
j_gene: TRBJ1-5
len: 15
v_gene: TRBV7-8
abundance: -
CDR3nt: TGTGCCAGCAGCTTACGCAGAAATAGCAATCAGCCCCAGCATTTT
CDR3aa: CASSLRRNSNQPQHF

d_gene: -
j_gene: TRBJ1-1
len: 15
v_gene: TRBV5-1
abundance: -
CDR3nt: TGCGCCAGCAGCTTGGATGGGGCGGTGGACACTGAAGCTTTCTTT
CDR3aa: CASSLDGAVDTEAFF

d_gene: TRBD2
j_gene: TRBJ2-5
len: 14
v_gene: TRBV30
abundance: -
CDR3nt: TGTGCCTGGAGTGAGCTAGCGGGAGGTGAGACCCAGTACTTC
CDR3aa: CAWSELAGGETQYF

d_gene: -
j_gene: TRBJ1-3
len: 16
v_gene: TRBV19
abundance: once
CDR3nt: TGTGCCAGTAGTAAGTCGGTGTTCGGCTCTGGAAACACCATATATTTT
CDR3aa: CASSKSVFGSGNTIYF

d_gene: -
j_gene: TRBJ2-3
len: 11
v_gene: TRBV20-1
abundance: -
CDR3nt: TGCAGTGCTAAGACCGGAGATACGCAGTATTTT
CDR3aa: CSAKTGDTQYF

d_gene: -
j_gene: TRBJ2-7
len: 11
v_gene: TRBV20-1
abundance: once
CDR3nt: TGCAGTGCTCCCGCCTTCTACGAGCAGTACTTC
CDR3aa: CSAPAFYEQYF

d_gene: -
j_gene: TRBJ2-2
len: 17
v_gene: TRBV6-6
abundance: -
CDR3nt: TGTGCCAGCAGTCGGCCGCTCAGGACAGTAATAACCGGGGAGCTGTTTTTT
CDR3aa: CASSRPLRTVITGELFF

d_gene: -
j_gene: TRBJ1-5
len: 15
v_gene: TRBV19
abundance: once
CDR3nt: TGTGCCAGTAGTTCAACGACAGCGTCCGGTCAGCCCCAGCATTTT
CDR3aa: CASSSTTASGQPQHF

d_gene: TRBD1
j_gene: TRBJ1-5
len: 15
v_gene: TRBV27
abundance: -
CDR3nt: TGTGCCAGCAGTTTCCGACAGGGTGGCAATCAGCCCCAGCATTTT
CDR3aa: CASSFRQGGNQPQHF

d_gene: -
j_gene: TRBJ1-4
len: 13
v_gene: TRBV18
abundance: -
CDR3nt: TGTGCCAGCTCACCAGGGTTGAGGGAAAAACTGTTTTTT
CDR3aa: CASSPGLREKLFF

d_gene: -
j_gene: TRBJ1-1
len: 14
v_gene: TRBV3-1/TRBV3-2
abundance: -
CDR3nt: TGTGCCAGCAGCCGACAGACAGGAGACACTGAAGCTTTCTTT
CDR3aa: CASSRQTGDTEAFF

d_gene: -
j_gene: TRBJ1-1
len: 11
v_gene: TRBV14
abundance: -
CDR3nt: TGTGCCAGCAGCCCTAAGACTGAAGCTTTCTTT
CDR3aa: CASSPKTEAFF

d_gene: -
j_gene: TRBJ1-4
len: 13
v_gene: TRBV12-3/TRBV12-4
abundance: -
CDR3nt: TGTGCCAGCAGTTTAGGAAGAAATGAAAAACTGTTTTTT
CDR3aa: CASSLGRNEKLFF

d_gene: -
j_gene: TRBJ1-6
len: 13
v_gene: TRBV18
abundance: -
CDR3nt: TGTGCCAGCGCGGGCGGGGATAATTCACCCCTCCACTTT
CDR3aa: CASAGGDNSPLHF

d_gene: -
j_gene: TRBJ1-3
len: 16
v_gene: TRBV5-1
abundance: once
CDR3nt: TGCGCCAGCAGCTATGCGACAGGAACCTCTGGAAACACCATATATTTT
CDR3aa: CASSYATGTSGNTIYF

d_gene: -
j_gene: TRBJ2-1
len: 12
v_gene: TRBV5-6
abundance: -
CDR3nt: TGTGCCAGCAGTAACCTCCCCAATGAGCAGTTCTTC
CDR3aa: CASSNLPNEQFF

d_gene: TRBD1
j_gene: TRBJ2-7
len: 14
v_gene: TRBV19
abundance: once
CDR3nt: TGTGCCACTAAGGGGGACAGGTACTCCTACGAGCAGTACTTC
CDR3aa: CATKGDRYSYEQYF

d_gene: TRBD2
j_gene: TRBJ2-3
len: 16
v_gene: TRBV6-6
abundance: -
CDR3nt: TGTGCCAGCAGACTCACTACTGGGGGGGGCACAGATACGCAGTATTTT
CDR3aa: CASRLTTGGGTDTQYF

d_gene: TRBD1
j_gene: TRBJ1-2
len: 13
v_gene: TRBV18
abundance: -
CDR3nt: TGTGCCAGTCGGGACAGGGGGAACTATGGCTACACCTTC
CDR3aa: CASRDRGNYGYTF

d_gene: TRBD1
j_gene: TRBJ2-1
len: 13
v_gene: TRBV29-1
abundance: -
CDR3nt: TGCAGCGTGGGACAGGGGGCTGGTAATGAGCAGTTCTTC
CDR3aa: CSVGQGAGNEQFF

d_gene: -
j_gene: TRBJ1-5
len: 13
v_gene: TRBV6-4
abundance: -
CDR3nt: TGTGCCAGCCCCGGGGGAGGCAATCAGCCCCAGCATTTT
CDR3aa: CASPGGGNQPQHF

d_gene: TRBD1
j_gene: TRBJ2-7
len: 14
v_gene: TRBV5-4
abundance: once
CDR3nt: TGTGCCAGCAGCTTTGGACAGGGTTTCTACGAGCAGTACTTC
CDR3aa: CASSFGQGFYEQYF

d_gene: -
j_gene: TRBJ2-3
len: 15
v_gene: TRBV28
abundance: few
CDR3nt: TGTGCCAGCAGTAGTAATAGGGTCGACACAGATACGCAGTATTTT
CDR3aa: CASSSNRVDTDTQYF

d_gene: -
j_gene: TRBJ1-5
len: 14
v_gene: TRBV7-9
abundance: -
CDR3nt: TGTGCCAGCAGCTTCGGAGGGGGGGCTCAGCCCCAGCATTTT
CDR3aa: CASSFGGGAQPQHF

d_gene: -
j_gene: TRBJ1-4
len: 14
v_gene: TRBV18
abundance: -
CDR3nt: TGTGCCAGCTCAACGACAGCAACTAATGAAAAACTGTTTTTT
CDR3aa: CASSTTATNEKLFF

d_gene: TRBD1
j_gene: TRBJ2-2
len: 14
v_gene: TRBV5-6
abundance: -
CDR3nt: TGTGCCAGCAGCTTGGTGGGACAGGGAACGGAGCTGTTTTTT
CDR3aa: CASSLVGQGTELFF

d_gene: -
j_gene: TRBJ2-7
len: 13
v_gene: TRBV28
abundance: -
CDR3nt: TGTGCCAGCACCGCGGACCCCGCCGGGGAGCAGTACTTC
CDR3aa: CASTADPAGEQYF

d_gene: -
j_gene: TRBJ2-2
len: 13
v_gene: TRBV9
abundance: -
CDR3nt: TGTGCCAGCACGCGGCAGAACACCGGGGAGCTGTTTTTT
CDR3aa: CASTRQNTGELFF

d_gene: -
j_gene: TRBJ1-1
len: 14
v_gene: TRBV6-2/TRBV6-3
abundance: -
CDR3nt: TGTGCCAGCAGTTACTCGGAGGGATACACTGAAGCTTTCTTT
CDR3aa: CASSYSEGYTEAFF

d_gene: TRBD2
j_gene: TRBJ2-3
len: 16
v_gene: TRBV11-3
abundance: -
CDR3nt: TGTGCCAGCAGCTCGTCGACTAGCGGGGGGGCAGATACGCAGTATTTT
CDR3aa: CASSSSTSGGADTQYF

d_gene: TRBD2
j_gene: TRBJ2-7
len: 17
v_gene: TRBV5-8
abundance: -
CDR3nt: TGTGCCAGCAGCTTTTATACTAGCGGGGTTGACTCCTACGAGCAGTACTTC
CDR3aa: CASSFYTSGVDSYEQYF

d_gene: -
j_gene: TRBJ1-5
len: 14
v_gene: TRBV5-4
abundance: -
CDR3nt: TGTGCCAGCAGTTACGGACAGACAAATCAGCCCCAGCATTTT
CDR3aa: CASSYGQTNQPQHF

d_gene: -
j_gene: TRBJ1-6
len: 13
v_gene: TRBV25-1
abundance: -
CDR3nt: TGTGCCAGCAGATCAACTGGGGGGCTACCCCTCCACTTT
CDR3aa: CASRSTGGLPLHF

d_gene: TRBD1
j_gene: TRBJ1-6
len: 12
v_gene: TRBV29-1
abundance: -
CDR3nt: TGCAGCGTGGGACAGGGAGATGCACCCCTCCACTTT
CDR3aa: CSVGQGDAPLHF

d_gene: -
j_gene: TRBJ2-1
len: 14
v_gene: TRBV6-2/TRBV6-3
abundance: -
CDR3nt: TGTGCCAGCACCCCCCCCGGACCCTACAATGAGCAGTTCTTC
CDR3aa: CASTPPGPYNEQFF

d_gene: TRBD1
j_gene: TRBJ1-1
len: 17
v_gene: TRBV5-1
abundance: -
CDR3nt: TGCGCCAGCAGCTTGGGGACAGGAATCGAGGGGAACACTGAAGCTTTCTTT
CDR3aa: CASSLGTGIEGNTEAFF

d_gene: -
j_gene: TRBJ2-3
len: 13
v_gene: TRBV9
abundance: -
CDR3nt: TGTGCCAGCAGCGTACCAGGTACAGATACGCAGTATTTT
CDR3aa: CASSVPGTDTQYF

d_gene: -
j_gene: TRBJ2-3
len: 12
v_gene: TRBV7-9
abundance: -
CDR3nt: TGTGCCAGCAGCTCCTCACCAGATACGCAGTATTTT
CDR3aa: CASSSSPDTQYF

d_gene: -
j_gene: TRBJ2-7
len: 15
v_gene: TRBV27
abundance: -
CDR3nt: TGTGCCAGCAGTAGACGGGGGTTAAGCTCCTACGAGCAGTACTTC
CDR3aa: CASSRRGLSSYEQYF

d_gene: TRBD1
j_gene: TRBJ1-5
len: 16
v_gene: TRBV16
abundance: -
CDR3nt: TGTGCCAGCAGCAAACTGGAGGGGGCAAGCAATCAGCCCCAGCATTTT
CDR3aa: CASSKLEGASNQPQHF

d_gene: -
j_gene: TRBJ2-7
len: 13
v_gene: TRBV27
abundance: -
CDR3nt: TGTGCCACCCAACTTCGGAGCTCCTACGAGCAGTACTTC
CDR3aa: CATQLRSSYEQYF